This T cell receptor beta chain was recovered during a study of CD8 T cells in ankylosing spondylitis. Quantitative molecular-barcoded 5'-RACE generated the TCR beta libraries. TCRdb independently ran MiXCR on the 5' RACE reads; one entry per CDR3 protein. Of under 550,000 distinct CDR3 sequences listed, around 26% are singletons. Findings of the study overall: A motif in TCR beta, a set of roughly eight highly homologous variants, appeared characteristic of ankylosing spondylitis blood.

The CDR3 covers 15 residues. Germline trimming cut 5 bases from V and 4 bases from J; bases unmatched to any gene: 9. Germline V gene data show CDR1 as SGHRS and CDR2 as YFSETQ. This clonotype was seen repeatedly, ten times or more. Its antigen remains unidentified. The V and J genes are TRBV5-1 and TRBJ2-1, with 7 bases aligning to TRBD2. Sequences were obtained from blood, either unsorted or a sorted T cell fraction (not recorded which). This TCR came from a male donor with ankylosing spondylitis. CDR3 in DNA: TGCGCCAGCAGAAATCGAACTAGCGCGTACAATGAGCAGTTCTTC. This encodes CASRNRTSAYNEQFF.